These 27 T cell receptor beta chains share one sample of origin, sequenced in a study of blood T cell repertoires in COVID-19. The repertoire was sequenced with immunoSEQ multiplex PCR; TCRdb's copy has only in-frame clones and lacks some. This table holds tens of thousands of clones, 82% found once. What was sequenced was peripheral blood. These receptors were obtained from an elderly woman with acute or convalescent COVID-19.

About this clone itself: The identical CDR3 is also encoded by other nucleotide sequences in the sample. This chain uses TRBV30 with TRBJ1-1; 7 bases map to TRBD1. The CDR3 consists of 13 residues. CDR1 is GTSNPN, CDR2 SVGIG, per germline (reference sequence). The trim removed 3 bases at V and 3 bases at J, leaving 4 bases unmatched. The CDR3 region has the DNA TGTGCCTGGAGGAGGGGGCGAGACACTGAAGCTTTCTTT. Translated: CAWRRGRDTEAFF.

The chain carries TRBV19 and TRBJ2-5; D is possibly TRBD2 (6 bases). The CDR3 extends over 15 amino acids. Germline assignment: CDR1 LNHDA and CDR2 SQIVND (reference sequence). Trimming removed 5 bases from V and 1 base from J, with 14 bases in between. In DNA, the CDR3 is TGTGCCAGTAGTGCATGGGACTCGCCCCAAGAGACCCAGTACTTC. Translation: CASSAWDSPQETQYF.

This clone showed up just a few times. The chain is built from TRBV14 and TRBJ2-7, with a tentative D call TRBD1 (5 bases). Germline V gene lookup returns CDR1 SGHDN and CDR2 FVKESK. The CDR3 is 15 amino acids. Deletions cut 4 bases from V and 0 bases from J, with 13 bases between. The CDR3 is CASSRLGELSYEQYF. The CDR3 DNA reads TGTGCCAGCAGCCGATTAGGGGAACTCTCCTACGAGCAGTACTTC.

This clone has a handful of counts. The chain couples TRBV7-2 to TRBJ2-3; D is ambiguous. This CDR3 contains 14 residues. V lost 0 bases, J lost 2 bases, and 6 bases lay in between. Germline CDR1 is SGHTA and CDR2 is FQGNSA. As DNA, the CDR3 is TGTGCCAGCAGCTTAGCAGGAGCCACAGATACGCAGTATTTT. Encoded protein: CASSLAGATDTQYF.

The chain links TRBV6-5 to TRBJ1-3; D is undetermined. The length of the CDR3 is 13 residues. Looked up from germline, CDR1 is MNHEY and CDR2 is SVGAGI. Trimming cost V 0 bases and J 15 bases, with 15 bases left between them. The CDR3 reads CASSYSRQRPAYF. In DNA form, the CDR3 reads TGTGCCAGCAGTTACTCGAGACAAAGGCCCGCATATTTT.

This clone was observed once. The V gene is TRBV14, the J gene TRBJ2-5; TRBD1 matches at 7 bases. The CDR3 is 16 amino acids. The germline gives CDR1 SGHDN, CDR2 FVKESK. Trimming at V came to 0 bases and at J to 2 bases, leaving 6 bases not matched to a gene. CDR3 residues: CASSQDTSQGQETQYF. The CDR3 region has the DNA TGTGCCAGCAGCCAAGATACTTCACAGGGGCAAGAGACCCAGTACTTC.

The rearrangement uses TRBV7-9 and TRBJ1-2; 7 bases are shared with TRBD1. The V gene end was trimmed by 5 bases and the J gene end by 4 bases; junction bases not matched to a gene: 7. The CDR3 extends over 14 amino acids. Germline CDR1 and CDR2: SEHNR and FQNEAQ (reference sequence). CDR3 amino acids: CASSPRQGTYGYTF. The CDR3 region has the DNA TGTGCCAGCAGCCCCCGACAGGGTACCTATGGCTACACCTTC.

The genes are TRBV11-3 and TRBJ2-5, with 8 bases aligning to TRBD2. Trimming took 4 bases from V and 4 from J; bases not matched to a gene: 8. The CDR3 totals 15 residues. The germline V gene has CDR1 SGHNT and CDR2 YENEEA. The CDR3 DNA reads TGTGCCAGCAGCTCCAGGACTAGCTCGGGAGAGACCCAGTACTTC. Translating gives CASSSRTSSGETQYF.

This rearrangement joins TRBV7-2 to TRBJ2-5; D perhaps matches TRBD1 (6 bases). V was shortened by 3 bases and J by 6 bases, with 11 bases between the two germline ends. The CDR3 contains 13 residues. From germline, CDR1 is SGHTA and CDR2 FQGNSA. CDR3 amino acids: CASSFYRAKTQYF. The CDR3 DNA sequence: TGTGCCAGCAGCTTTTACAGGGCGAAGACCCAGTACTTC.

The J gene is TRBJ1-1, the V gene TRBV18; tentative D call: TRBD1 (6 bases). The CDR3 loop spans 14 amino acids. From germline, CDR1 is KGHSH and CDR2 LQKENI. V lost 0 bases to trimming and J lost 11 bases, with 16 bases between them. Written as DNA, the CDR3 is TGTGCCAGCTCACCACCGGTCAGGGGATTAGCGGCTTTCTTT. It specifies CASSPPVRGLAAFF.

This CDR3 is CASSDGGGPNEQFF. In DNA, the CDR3 is TGTGCCAGCAGTGACGGGGGAGGGCCCAATGAGCAGTTCTTC. The gene calls are TRBV2 and TRBJ2-1; 7 bases align to TRBD2. There are 14 residues in the CDR3. Germline trimming cut 3 bases from V and 6 bases from J; bases unmatched to any gene: 5. Germline CDR1 SNHLY, CDR2 FYNNEI.

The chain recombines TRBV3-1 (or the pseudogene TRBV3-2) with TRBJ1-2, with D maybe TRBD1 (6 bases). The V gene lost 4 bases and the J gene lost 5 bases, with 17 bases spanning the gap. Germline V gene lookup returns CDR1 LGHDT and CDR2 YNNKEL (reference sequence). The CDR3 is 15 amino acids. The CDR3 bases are TGTGCCAGCAGCCCAGGACAGACCCCTGCTTATGGCTACACCTTC. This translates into CASSPGQTPAYGYTF.

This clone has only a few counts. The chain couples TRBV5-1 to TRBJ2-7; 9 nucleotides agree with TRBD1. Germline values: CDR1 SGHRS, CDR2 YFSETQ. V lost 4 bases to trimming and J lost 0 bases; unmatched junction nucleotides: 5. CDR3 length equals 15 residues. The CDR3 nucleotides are TGCGCCAGCAGCAAGGGACAGGGTGTCTCCTACGAGCAGTACTTC. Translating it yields CASSKGQGVSYEQYF.

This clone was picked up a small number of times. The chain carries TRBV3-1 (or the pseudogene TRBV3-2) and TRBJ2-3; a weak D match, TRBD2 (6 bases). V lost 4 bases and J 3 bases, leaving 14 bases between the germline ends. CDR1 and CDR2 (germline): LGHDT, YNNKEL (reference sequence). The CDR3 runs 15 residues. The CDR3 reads CASSRAGSGTDTQYF. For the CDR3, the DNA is TGTGCCAGCAGCCGGGCGGGGAGCGGGACAGATACGCAGTATTTT.

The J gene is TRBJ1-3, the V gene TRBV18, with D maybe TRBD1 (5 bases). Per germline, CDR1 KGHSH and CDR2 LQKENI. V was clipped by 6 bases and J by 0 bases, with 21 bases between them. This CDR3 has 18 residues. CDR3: CASSADGLGGDSGNTIYF. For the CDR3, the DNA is TGTGCCAGCTCTGCGGACGGACTGGGGGGTGACTCTGGAAACACCATATATTTT. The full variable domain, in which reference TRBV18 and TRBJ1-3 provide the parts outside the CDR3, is NAGVMQNPRHLVRRRGQEARLRCSPMKGHSHVYWYRQLPEEGLKFMVYLQKENIIDESGMPKERFSAEFPKEGPSILRIQQVVRGDSAAYFCASSADGLGGDSGNTIYFGEGSWLTVV.

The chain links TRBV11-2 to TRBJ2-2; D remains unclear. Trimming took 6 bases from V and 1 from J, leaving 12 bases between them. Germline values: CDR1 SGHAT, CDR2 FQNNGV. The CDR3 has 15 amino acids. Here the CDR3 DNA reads TGTGCCAGCAGGCCACTAAGGAAGAACACCGGGGAGCTGTTTTTT. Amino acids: CASRPLRKNTGELFF.

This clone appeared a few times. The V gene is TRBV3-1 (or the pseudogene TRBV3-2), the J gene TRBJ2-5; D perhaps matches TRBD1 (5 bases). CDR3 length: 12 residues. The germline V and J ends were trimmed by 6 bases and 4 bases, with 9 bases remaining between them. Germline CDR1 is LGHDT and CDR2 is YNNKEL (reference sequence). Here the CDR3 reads CASRQGSETQYF. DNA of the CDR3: TGTGCCAGCAGGCAGGGTTCAGAGACCCAGTACTTC.

The CDR3 nucleotides are TGTGCCAGCAGCTCGGGACAGGCGATAACCTACGAGCAGTACTTC. It is translated as CASSSGQAITYEQYF. V usage is TRBV11-2 and J usage is TRBJ2-7; 8 positions agree with TRBD1. Germline V CDR1 and CDR2: SGHAT, FQNNGV. J lost 2 bases, V lost 4 bases, and 7 bases had no gene match. This CDR3 region has 15 residues.

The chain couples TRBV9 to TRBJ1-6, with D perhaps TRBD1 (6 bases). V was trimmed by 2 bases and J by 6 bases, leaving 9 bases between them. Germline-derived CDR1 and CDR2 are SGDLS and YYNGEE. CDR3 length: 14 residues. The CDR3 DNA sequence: TGTGCCAGCAGCGTGCAGGGGTCTAATTCACCCCTCCACTTT. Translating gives CASSVQGSNSPLHF.

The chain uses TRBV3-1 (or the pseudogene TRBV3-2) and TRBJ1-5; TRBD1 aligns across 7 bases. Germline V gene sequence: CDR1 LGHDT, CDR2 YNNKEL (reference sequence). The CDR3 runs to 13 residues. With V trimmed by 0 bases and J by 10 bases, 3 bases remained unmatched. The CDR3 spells CASSQETGIPQHF. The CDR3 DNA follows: TGTGCCAGCAGCCAAGAGACAGGGATACCCCAGCATTTT.

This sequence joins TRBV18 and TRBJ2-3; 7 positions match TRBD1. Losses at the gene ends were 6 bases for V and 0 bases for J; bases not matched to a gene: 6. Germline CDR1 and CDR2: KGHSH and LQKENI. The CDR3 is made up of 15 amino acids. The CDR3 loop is CASSTRQGSTDTQYF. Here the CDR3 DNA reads TGTGCCAGCTCCACGCGACAGGGCAGCACAGATACGCAGTATTTT.

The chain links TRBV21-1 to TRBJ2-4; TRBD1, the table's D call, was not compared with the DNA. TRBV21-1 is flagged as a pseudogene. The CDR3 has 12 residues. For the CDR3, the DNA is TGTGCCAGCAGCCCCCCTCCCGTAGTGGGGCACTTC. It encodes CASSPPPVVGHF.

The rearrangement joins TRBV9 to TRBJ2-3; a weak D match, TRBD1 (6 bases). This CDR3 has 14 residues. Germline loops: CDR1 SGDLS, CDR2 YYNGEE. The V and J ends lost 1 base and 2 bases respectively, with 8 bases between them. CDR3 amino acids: CASSVPGVTDTQYF. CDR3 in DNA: TGTGCCAGCAGCGTACCAGGGGTCACAGATACGCAGTATTTT.

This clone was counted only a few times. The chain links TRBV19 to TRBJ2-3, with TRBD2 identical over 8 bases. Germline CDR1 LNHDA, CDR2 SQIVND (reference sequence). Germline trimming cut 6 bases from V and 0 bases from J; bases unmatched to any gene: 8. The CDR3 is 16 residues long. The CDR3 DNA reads TGTGCCAGTAGGGAGAGCGGGAGACCTAGCACAGATACGCAGTATTTT. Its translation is CASRESGRPSTDTQYF.

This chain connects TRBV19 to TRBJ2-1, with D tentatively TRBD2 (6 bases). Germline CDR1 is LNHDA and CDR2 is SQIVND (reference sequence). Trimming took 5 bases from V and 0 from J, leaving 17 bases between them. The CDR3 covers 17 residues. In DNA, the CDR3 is TGTGCCAGTAGTCCAATTAGCGGATTGGGCTCCTACAATGAGCAGTTCTTC. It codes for CASSPISGLGSYNEQFF. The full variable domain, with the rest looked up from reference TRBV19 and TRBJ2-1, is DGGITQSPKYLFRKEGQNVTLSCEQNLNHDAMYWYRQDPGQGLRLIYYSQIVNDFQKGDIAEGYSVSREKKESFPLTVTSAQKNPTAFYLCASSPISGLGSYNEQFFGPGTRLTVL.

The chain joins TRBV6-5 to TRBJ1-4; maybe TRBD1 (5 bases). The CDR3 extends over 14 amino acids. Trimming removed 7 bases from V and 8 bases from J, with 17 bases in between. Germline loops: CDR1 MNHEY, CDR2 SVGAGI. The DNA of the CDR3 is TGTGCCAGCACCGGCGGGGTCAGGGAGGAAAAACTGTTTTTT. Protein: CASTGGVREEKLFF.

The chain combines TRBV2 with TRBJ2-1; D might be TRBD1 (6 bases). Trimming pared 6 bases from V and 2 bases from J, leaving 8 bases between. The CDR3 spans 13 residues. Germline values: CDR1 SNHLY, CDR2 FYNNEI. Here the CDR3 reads CASRGHPYNEQFF. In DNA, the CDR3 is TGTGCCAGCAGGGGACATCCCTACAATGAGCAGTTCTTC.